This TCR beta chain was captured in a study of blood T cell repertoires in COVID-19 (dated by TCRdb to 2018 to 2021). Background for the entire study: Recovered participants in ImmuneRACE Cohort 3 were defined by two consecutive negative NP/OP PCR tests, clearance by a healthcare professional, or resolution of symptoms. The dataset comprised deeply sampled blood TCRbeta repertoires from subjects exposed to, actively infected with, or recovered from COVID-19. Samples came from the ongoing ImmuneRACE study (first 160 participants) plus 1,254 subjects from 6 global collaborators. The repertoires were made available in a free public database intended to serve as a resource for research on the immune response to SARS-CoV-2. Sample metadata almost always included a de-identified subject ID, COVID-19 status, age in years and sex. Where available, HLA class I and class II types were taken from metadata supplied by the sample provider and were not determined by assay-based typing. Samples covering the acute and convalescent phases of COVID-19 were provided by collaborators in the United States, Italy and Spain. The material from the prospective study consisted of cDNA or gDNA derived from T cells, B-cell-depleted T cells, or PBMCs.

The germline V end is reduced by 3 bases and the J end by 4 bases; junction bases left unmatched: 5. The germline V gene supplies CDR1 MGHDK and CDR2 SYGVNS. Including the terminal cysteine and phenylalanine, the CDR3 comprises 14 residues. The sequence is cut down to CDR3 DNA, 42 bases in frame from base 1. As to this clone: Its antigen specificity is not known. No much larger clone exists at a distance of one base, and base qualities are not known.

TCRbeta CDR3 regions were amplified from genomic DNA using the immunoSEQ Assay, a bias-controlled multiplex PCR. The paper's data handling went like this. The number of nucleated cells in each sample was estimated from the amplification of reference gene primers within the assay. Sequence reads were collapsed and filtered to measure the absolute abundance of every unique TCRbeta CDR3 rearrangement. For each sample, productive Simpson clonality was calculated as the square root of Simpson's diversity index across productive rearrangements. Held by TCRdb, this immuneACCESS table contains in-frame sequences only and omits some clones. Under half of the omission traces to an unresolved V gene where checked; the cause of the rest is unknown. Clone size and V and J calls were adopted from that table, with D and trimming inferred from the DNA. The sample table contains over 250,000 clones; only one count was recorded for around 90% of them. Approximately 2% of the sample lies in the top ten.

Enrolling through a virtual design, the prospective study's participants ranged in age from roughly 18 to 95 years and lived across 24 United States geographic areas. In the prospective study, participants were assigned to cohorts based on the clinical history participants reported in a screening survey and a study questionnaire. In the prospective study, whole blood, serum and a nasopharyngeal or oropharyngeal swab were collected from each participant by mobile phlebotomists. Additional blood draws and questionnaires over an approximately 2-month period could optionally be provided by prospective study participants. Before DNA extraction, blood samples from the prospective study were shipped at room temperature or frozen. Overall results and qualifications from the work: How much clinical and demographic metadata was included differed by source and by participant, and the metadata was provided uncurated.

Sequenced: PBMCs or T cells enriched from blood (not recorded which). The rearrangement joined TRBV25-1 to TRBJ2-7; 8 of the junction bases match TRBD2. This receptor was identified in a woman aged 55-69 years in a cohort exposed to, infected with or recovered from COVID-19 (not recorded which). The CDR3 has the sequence CASSDPGGQYEQYF. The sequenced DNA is TGTGCCAGCAGTGATCCGGGGGGGCAGTACGAGCAGTACTTC.